Following are 25 T cell receptor beta chains from one sample sequenced in a study of blood T cells in healthy people across ages. Combining a sample-barcoded 5' primer with a J-beta primer mix, a second PCR ran for 7 to 11 cycles. TCRdb recomputed calls from the 5' RACE reads with MiXCR, one row per CDR3 protein. The repertoire holds around 1,600,000 distinct CDR3 sequences, about 42% seen once, with about 4.1% in the top ten. Sequencing was done on a sample of blood. These receptors all come from a woman aged 18-29 years in good health.

This clonotype has a handful of counts. This chain connects TRBV20-1 to TRBJ2-3; 14 nucleotides match TRBD2. V lost 7 bases, J lost 8 bases, and 8 bases stayed unmatched. The V gene's germline CDR1 is DFQATT and CDR2 SNEGSKA (reference sequence). The CDR3 is made up of 14 amino acids. The CDR3 bases are TGCAGTGTTCCGGGACTAGCGGGAGATGGTACGCAGTATTTT. Protein: CSVPGLAGDGTQYF.

The V call is TRBV7-2, the J call TRBJ2-1; D is unclear. Germline V gives CDR1 SGHTA, CDR2 FQGNSA. The CDR3 is 12 residues long. V was trimmed by 4 bases and J by 10 bases, leaving 11 bases between them. CDR3 protein: CASSSLAWEQFF. The CDR3 DNA follows: TGTGCCAGCAGCTCACTTGCGTGGGAGCAGTTCTTC.

The chain employs TRBV2 and TRBJ2-5, with 9 bases matching TRBD2. The tail of the sequence fits TRBJ2-7 better, so the J call may be wrong. The CDR3 totals 14 residues. Germline loops: CDR1 SNHLY, CDR2 FYNNEI. CDR3 amino acids: CASSERREGPEQYF. The CDR3 DNA is TGTGCCAGCAGTGAAAGGCGGGAGGGCCCCGAGCAGTACTTC.

As DNA, the CDR3 is TGCGCCAGCAGTCTATCACGGACAGGGAATCAGCCCCAGCATTTT. Translation gives CASSLSRTGNQPQHF. The chain recombines TRBV4-3 with TRBJ1-5, with 8 bases aligning to TRBD1. Trimming cost V 6 bases and J 4 bases; bases outside gene matches: 8. CDR1 and CDR2 (germline): LGHNA, YSLEER. This CDR3 has 15 residues.

The count of this clonotype is one. This CDR3 is CANRLRNQPQHF. The CDR3 DNA sequence: TGTGCCAACAGACTCCGAAATCAGCCCCAGCATTTT. The rearrangement links TRBV6-2 or TRBV6-3 to TRBJ1-5; no firm D call. The ends were cut back, 10 bases at V and 4 bases at J, with 11 bases in the middle. Germline CDR1 is MNHEY and CDR2 is SVGEGT. There are 12 residues in the CDR3.

In this sample, this clonotype turned up a few times. The J gene is TRBJ2-5, the V gene TRBV15; perhaps TRBD2 as D (5 bases). CDR3 size: 15 residues. Germline V gives CDR1 LNHNV, CDR2 YYDKDF (reference sequence). V was trimmed by 5 bases and J by 5 bases, leaving 18 bases between them. The CDR3 spells CATSPLLSGGETQYF. The CDR3 nucleotides are TGTGCCACCAGCCCCCTCCTCTCCGGCGGGGAGACCCAGTACTTC.

The chain carries TRBV10-3 and TRBJ2-1; D gene ambiguous. The CDR3 contains 11 residues. Trimming pared 7 bases from V and 5 bases from J, leaving 6 bases between. Germline V gives CDR1 ENHRY, CDR2 SYGVKD. The chain's CDR3 is CAITLNNEQFF. DNA for the CDR3: TGTGCCATCACCTTAAACAATGAGCAGTTCTTC.

In its sample, this clonotype was seen a few times. The J gene is TRBJ1-1, the V gene TRBV20-1; possible D gene TRBD1, 5 bases. Trimming shortened V by 1 base and J by 0 bases, and 9 bases separated the two germline ends. This CDR3 is built from 14 residues. Looked up from germline, CDR1 is DFQATT and CDR2 is SNEGSKA (reference sequence). The CDR3 loop is CSARGGSLNTEAFF. The CDR3 nucleotides read TGCAGTGCTAGAGGGGGCAGTCTGAACACTGAAGCTTTCTTT.

This clonotype has a handful of counts. The chain employs TRBV7-9 and TRBJ2-1; D tentatively reads TRBD1 or TRBD2 (5 bases each). The CDR3 has 15 amino acids. Germline CDR1 SEHNR, CDR2 FQNEAQ (reference sequence). V was trimmed by 2 bases and J by 7 bases, leaving 15 bases between them. In nucleotides, the CDR3 is TGTGCCAGCAGCTTACGACAGACTACAAGGAATGAGCAGTTCTTC. This codes for CASSLRQTTRNEQFF.

The J gene is TRBJ2-7, the V gene TRBV29-1; no definite D call. The V and J ends lost 3 bases and 7 bases respectively, with 13 bases between them. The germline CDR1 and CDR2 sequences are SQVTM and ANQGSEA. The CDR3 contains 12 residues. In nucleotides, the CDR3 is TGCAGCGTTGACGCTCTATACAATGAGCAGTACTTC. Translating gives CSVDALYNEQYF.

In this sample, this clonotype turned up a few times. The chain combines TRBV29-1 with TRBJ2-5, with 8 positions matching TRBD2. The CDR3 sequence is 17 residues long. The germline V gene encodes CDR1 SQVTM and CDR2 ANQGSEA. V shed 4 bases, J shed 2 bases, and the junction held 15 bases outside the gene matches. CDR3 sequence reads: CSVVAGRTNILQETQYF. The CDR3 DNA sequence: TGCAGCGTTGTAGCGGGGCGGACCAATATATTACAAGAGACCCAGTACTTC. The full variable domain, with the rest looked up from reference TRBV29-1 and TRBJ2-5, is SAVISQKPSRDICQRGTSLTIQCQVDSQVTMMFWYRQQPGQSLTLIATANQGSEATYESGFVIDKFPISRPNLTFSTLTVSNMSPEDSSIYLCSVVAGRTNILQETQYFGPGTRLLVL.

The gene calls are TRBV3-1 and TRBJ1-1, with TRBD1 identical over 8 bases. Germline V lookup: CDR1 LGHDT, CDR2 YNNKEL (reference sequence). The length of the CDR3 is 16 residues. V lost 0 bases and J lost 6; bases outside the gene matches: 9. CDR3 nucleotide sequence: TGTGCCAGCAGCCAAGATCCGACAGGGGTAAACCCTGAAGCTTTCTTT. Its protein is CASSQDPTGVNPEAFF.

This clonotype was found a few times. The gene calls are TRBV4-3 and TRBJ1-2; 7 nucleotides match TRBD1. The germline V gene encodes CDR1 LGHNA and CDR2 YSLEER. The CDR3 has 16 amino acids. The junction had 11 bases not matched to a gene; V was cut back by 1 base and J by 6 bases. The DNA for the CDR3 is TGCGCCAGCAGCCAAGTGGGCGACAGGGTAGTGAATGGCTACACCTTC. The encoded protein is CASSQVGDRVVNGYTF.

The chain employs TRBV7-2 and TRBJ2-3; no clear D gene. Between the trimmed V and J ends, which lost 3 bases and 5 bases, there was a span of 15 bases. The CDR3 length is 15 residues. CDR1 and CDR2 (germline): SGHTA, FQGNSA. The CDR3 coding sequence is TGTGCCAGCAGCTTTTATAAGGACCGCGAAGATACGCAGTATTTT. Its protein product is CASSFYKDREDTQYF.

This chain joins TRBV7-2 and TRBJ1-6; D not certain. Germline loops: CDR1 SGHTA, CDR2 FQGNSA. The CDR3 contains 14 residues. Trimming removed 1 base at V and 7 bases at J, with 8 bases between. The CDR3 loop reads CASSLGQWNSPLHF. As DNA, the CDR3 is TGTGCCAGCAGCTTAGGGCAGTGGAATTCACCCCTCCACTTT.

A single count supports this clonotype. The chain is built from TRBV7-9 and TRBJ2-2; weak D call: TRBD2 (6 bases). Germline V gene data show CDR1 as SEHNR and CDR2 as FQNEAQ (reference sequence). This CDR3 is built from 16 residues. V was pared by 2 bases and J by 3 bases, with 13 bases between. CDR3 in amino acids: CASSLLPGLDTGELFF. CDR3 nucleotides: TGTGCCAGCAGCTTACTCCCGGGACTCGACACCGGGGAGCTGTTTTTT. The full variable domain, rest sourced from reference TRBV7-9 and TRBJ2-2, is DTGVSQNPRHKITKRGQNVTFRCDPISEHNRLYWYRQTLGQGPEFLTYFQNEAQLEKSRLLSDRFSAERPKGSFSTLEIQRTEQGDSAMYLCASSLLPGLDTGELFFGEGSRLTVL.

The sample holds a few counts of this clonotype. V and J are TRBV5-1 and TRBJ1-4; no clear D. The germline gives CDR1 SGHRS, CDR2 YFSETQ. There are 15 residues in the CDR3. The germline V and J ends were trimmed by 3 bases and 4 bases, with 13 bases remaining between them. The CDR3 DNA sequence: TGCGCCAGCAGCTCGGACGGTTGGGGTAATGAAAAACTGTTTTTT. It codes for CASSSDGWGNEKLFF.

This chain links TRBV4-1 with TRBJ2-3, with D maybe TRBD2 (7 bases). Germline values: CDR1 MGHRA, CDR2 YSYEKL. This CDR3 comprises 15 residues. Trimming took off 4 bases at V and 6 bases at J, with 17 bases between the two ends. CDR3 loop: CASSPTGGAGDTQYF. The CDR3 nucleotides read TGCGCCAGCAGCCCAACGGGGGGCGCAGGCGATACGCAGTATTTT.

The J gene is TRBJ2-7, the V gene TRBV27, with D perhaps matching TRBD1 (6 bases). The CDR3 covers 15 residues. Germline CDR1 MNHEY, CDR2 SMNVEV (reference sequence). Trimming removed 6 bases from V and 3 bases from J, with 18 bases in between. The CDR3 here is CASSLNGGLYYEQYF. CDR3 nucleotides: TGTGCCAGCAGCCTAAATGGGGGCCTCTACTACGAGCAGTACTTC.

This clonotype has more than one count but fewer than ten. The chain links TRBV7-2 to TRBJ2-3; the D gene is possibly TRBD2 (6 bases). The CDR3 contains 17 residues. Germline CDR1 SGHTA, CDR2 FQGNSA. V was pared by 3 bases and J by 1 base, with 17 bases between. Here the CDR3 reads CASSLSSSDYGTDTQYF. The CDR3 DNA sequence: TGTGCCAGCAGCTTGAGTAGTTCGGACTATGGCACAGATACGCAGTATTTT.

This clonotype was observed a handful of times. This chain joins TRBV5-1 and TRBJ2-1, with D possibly matching TRBD1 (5 bases). Germline V lookup: CDR1 SGHRS, CDR2 YFSETQ. The CDR3 is 14 residues long. V was clipped by 6 bases and J by 4 bases, with 14 bases between them. The CDR3 sequence: CASKSTEIYNEQFF. Here the CDR3 DNA reads TGCGCCAGCAAATCGACAGAGATTTACAATGAGCAGTTCTTC.

Points on this clonotype: One end of the junction varies from germline; a read error may be responsible. This sequence joins TRBV4-1 and TRBJ2-1, with 10 bases matching TRBD2. Per the germline V gene, CDR1 is MGHRA and CDR2 is YSYEKL. This CDR3 is built from 20 residues. This CDR3 is CASSQGFLAGGPLGNNGQFF. DNA for the CDR3: TGCGCCAGCAGCCAAGGTTTCTTAGCGGGGGGCCCCTTGGGCAACAATGGGCAGTTCTTC.

This clonotype appeared a few times. This chain links TRBV12-3 or TRBV12-4 with TRBJ1-5; 9 bases agree with TRBD1. V lost 5 bases to trimming and J lost 4 bases; unmatched junction nucleotides: 3. There are 14 residues in the CDR3. CDR3 sequence (DNA): TGTGCCAGCAGTATAGGGACAGGGAATCAGCCCCAGCATTTT. Translating gives CASSIGTGNQPQHF.

This CDR3 reads CASSLVEGARIYGYTF. CDR3 coding DNA: TGTGCCAGCAGCTTAGTTGAGGGGGCGCGGATTTATGGCTACACCTTC. The chain links TRBV7-9 to TRBJ1-2; TRBD1 matches at 7 bases. Germline trimming cut 1 base from V and 5 bases from J; bases unmatched to any gene: 10. Germline CDR1 is SEHNR and CDR2 is FQNEAQ (reference sequence). The CDR3 consists of 16 residues.

The CDR3 DNA sequence: TGCAGCGTTGTCGGAGCGACCCTGGGCACCGGGGAGCTGTTTTTT. This codes for CSVVGATLGTGELFF. The chain is built from TRBV29-1 and TRBJ2-2; no firm D call. V was clipped by 4 bases and J by 4 bases, with 16 bases between them. The CDR3 has 15 residues. Germline V CDR1 and CDR2: SQVTM, ANQGSEA.